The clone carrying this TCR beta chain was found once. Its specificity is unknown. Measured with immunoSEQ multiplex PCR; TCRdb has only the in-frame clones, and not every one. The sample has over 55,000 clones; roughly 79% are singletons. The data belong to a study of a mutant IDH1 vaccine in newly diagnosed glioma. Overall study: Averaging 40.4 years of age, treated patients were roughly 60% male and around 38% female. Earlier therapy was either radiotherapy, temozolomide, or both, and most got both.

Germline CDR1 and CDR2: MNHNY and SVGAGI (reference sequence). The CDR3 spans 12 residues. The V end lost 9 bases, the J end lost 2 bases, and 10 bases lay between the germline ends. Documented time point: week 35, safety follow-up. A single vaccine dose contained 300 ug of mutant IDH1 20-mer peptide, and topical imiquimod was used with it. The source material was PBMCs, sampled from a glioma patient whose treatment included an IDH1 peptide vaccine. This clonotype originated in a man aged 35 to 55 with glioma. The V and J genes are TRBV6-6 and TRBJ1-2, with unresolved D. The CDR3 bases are TGTGCCAGTGGTGGTTTCAACTATGGCTACACCTTC. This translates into CASGGFNYGYTF.